The clone carrying this TCR beta chain is deemed medium-sized. This record belongs to a study of T cells in localized non-small cell lung cancer. This CDR3 is built from 18 residues. Germline values: CDR1 MNHGY, CDR2 SAAAGT. V was clipped by 0 bases and J by 1 base; unmatched bases: 9. The table came from immunoSEQ multiplex PCR; TCRdb's copy has only in-frame clones and leaves some out. The repertoire holds 2,100 or so clones, with approximately 18% as singletons. The sequence came from a male donor aged 60 or over with stage I non-small cell lung cancer. The chain links TRBV6-8 to TRBJ2-5; 9 bases line up with TRBD1. This specimen consisted of normal lung tissue next to the tumor, obtained before any cancer treatment. The CDR3 DNA follows: TGTGCCAGCAGTTACTCACAGGGGGCCCTATACAGCCAAGAGACCCAGTACTTC. Protein: CASSYSQGALYSQETQYF.